A selection of T cell receptor beta chains follows, all from one sample in a study of T cells in Graves' hyperthyroidism and ophthalmopathy. TCRdb fed the multiplex PCR reads into MiXCR, producing one record per CDR3 protein. Among around 440,000 distinct CDR3 sequences, 15% to 19% were seen once, and the ten largest hold around 7.3%. The sample was blood. The receptor source for this set is a young woman with Graves' hyperthyroidism. Each CDR3 is given with its conserved first and last residue. D genes are given only for firm matches. Rows give clone size only sometimes, using once, few, many, or a class for an expanded clone.

CDR3aa	CDR3nt	d_gene	abundance	v_gene	j_gene
CASSLSGHSTDTQYF	TGTGCCAGCAGCTTAAGCGGGCATAGCACAGATACGCAGTATTTT	.	many	TRBV7-3	TRBJ2-3
CASSLGATDEQYF	TGTGCCAGCAGCTTAGGGGCGACAGACGAGCAGTACTTC	.	many	TRBV7-9	TRBJ2-7
CAMPRPTEAFF	TGTGCCATGCCTAGACCTACTGAAGCTTTCTTT	.	many	TRBV12-3/TRBV12-4	TRBJ1-1
CASSFFSGVTYNEQFF	TGTGCCAGCAGTTTCTTTTCGGGTGTAACCTACAATGAGCAGTTCTTC	.	.	TRBV27	TRBJ2-1
CSVDRQVRGEAFF	TGCAGCGTTGATAGGCAGGTCCGTGGTGAAGCTTTCTTT	.	many	TRBV29-1	TRBJ1-1
CASTTGTGSSPLHF	TGTGCCAGCACTACAGGGACCGGAAGTTCACCCCTCCACTTT	.	few	TRBV6-1	TRBJ1-6
CSAGEGRVSGEQFF	TGCAGTGCCGGGGAGGGGAGGGTTAGCGGTGAGCAGTTCTTC	TRBD2	many	TRBV20-1	TRBJ2-1
CASSKGPQGFTGELFF	TGCGCCAGCAGCAAAGGGCCCCAGGGTTTCACCGGGGAGCTGTTTTTT	.	many	TRBV5-1	TRBJ2-2
CASSLDGQGWSYGYTF	TGTGCCAGCAGTTTGGACGGACAGGGATGGAGCTATGGCTACACCTTC	TRBD1	many	TRBV28	TRBJ1-2
CASRQGFDNQPQHF	TGTGCCAGCAGGCAGGGTTTCGACAATCAGCCCCAGCATTTT	.	.	TRBV27	TRBJ1-5
CASSLGQQNLNSPLHF	TGTGCCAGCAGCTTAGGACAGCAGAATCTTAATTCACCCCTCCACTTT	.	many	TRBV7-2	TRBJ1-6
CASSAGRPNQPQHF	TGTGCCAGCAGCGCGGGACGCCCCAATCAGCCCCAGCATTTT	.	many	TRBV5-6	TRBJ1-5
CASTDGVVAGHTFRDTQYF	TGTGCCAGCACTGATGGGGTGGTAGCGGGGCACACCTTTCGAGATACGCAGTATTTT	TRBD2	many	TRBV6-1	TRBJ2-3
CASSLGGKAAFKQFF	TGTGCCAGCAGTTTAGGGGGGAAGGCAGCCTTCAAGCAGTTCTTC	.	many	TRBV27	TRBJ2-1
CASSFGTGKGDTEAFF	TGCGCCAGCAGCTTTGGGACAGGGAAGGGGGACACTGAAGCTTTCTTT	TRBD1	many	TRBV5-1	TRBJ1-1
CAWSRGVYEKLFF	TGTGCCTGGAGTAGAGGGGTTTATGAAAAACTGTTTTTT	.	many	TRBV30	TRBJ1-4
CASSLRSSGGKRTQYF	TGTGCCAGCAGCTTGAGATCTAGCGGGGGGAAGCGTACGCAGTATTTT	TRBD2	many	TRBV5-4	TRBJ2-3
CASSPRSGATGELFF	TGTGCCAGCTCACCACGTAGCGGGGCCACCGGGGAGCTGTTTTTT	TRBD2	many	TRBV18	TRBJ2-2
CASKGDRGHQRNQPQHF	TGTGCCAGTAAGGGGGACAGGGGGCACCAGAGGAATCAGCCCCAGCATTTT	TRBD1	.	TRBV19	TRBJ1-5
CSARQGVGTEAFF	TGCAGTGCCCGACAGGGGGTGGGCACTGAAGCTTTCTTT	TRBD1	many	TRBV20-1	TRBJ1-1
CASSVDPGGNEQYF	TGTGCCAGCAGCGTAGACCCAGGGGGAAACGAGCAGTACTTC	TRBD1	.	TRBV9	TRBJ2-7
CASSGQPMSYEQYF	TGTGCCAGCAGTGGACAGCCTATGTCGTACGAGCAGTACTTC	.	many	TRBV2	TRBJ2-7
CASSPGGRGNEQFF	TGTGCCAGCTCACCGGGCGGGAGAGGCAATGAGCAGTTCTTC	TRBD2	many	TRBV18	TRBJ2-1
CASRPQGAGEQFF	TGTGCCAGCAGACCGCAGGGGGCAGGTGAGCAGTTCTTC	TRBD1	many	TRBV6-1	TRBJ2-1
CASSSGTGNPTNEKLFF	TGTGCCAGCAGCTCCGGGACAGGGAATCCAACTAATGAAAAACTGTTTTTT	TRBD1	.	TRBV5-1	TRBJ1-4
CASSTGHGGPLHF	TGTGCCAGCAGCACGGGACACGGGGGACCCCTCCACTTT	.	few	TRBV3-1	TRBJ1-6
CATSDTYSPTGARELFF	TGTGCCACCAGTGATACCTACTCCCCGACAGGGGCAAGGGAGCTGTTTTTT	TRBD1	.	TRBV24-1	TRBJ2-2
CASRQWGGPYEQYF	TGTGCTAGTCGCCAGTGGGGGGGCCCCTACGAGCAGTACTTC	.	many	TRBV12-5	TRBJ2-7
CASPQEGARSNTGELFF	TGTGCCAGTCCTCAGGAGGGGGCTAGGTCGAACACCGGGGAGCTGTTTTTT	.	many	TRBV7-8	TRBJ2-2
CASSSRTRGDGELFF	TGTGCCAGCAGCAGCCGTACCAGGGGGGACGGGGAGCTGTTTTTT	.	.	TRBV12-3/TRBV12-4	TRBJ2-2
CATSDSRIPVEQFF	TGTGCCACCAGTGATTCTCGGATCCCTGTTGAGCAGTTCTTC	.	many	TRBV24-1	TRBJ2-1
CATSRDRSGSYEQYF	TGTGCCACCAGCAGAGATCGGTCAGGCTCCTACGAGCAGTACTTC	.	many	TRBV15	TRBJ2-7
CASSTAGYNEQFF	TGTGCCAGTAGTACAGCAGGTTACAATGAGCAGTTCTTC	.	many	TRBV19	TRBJ2-1